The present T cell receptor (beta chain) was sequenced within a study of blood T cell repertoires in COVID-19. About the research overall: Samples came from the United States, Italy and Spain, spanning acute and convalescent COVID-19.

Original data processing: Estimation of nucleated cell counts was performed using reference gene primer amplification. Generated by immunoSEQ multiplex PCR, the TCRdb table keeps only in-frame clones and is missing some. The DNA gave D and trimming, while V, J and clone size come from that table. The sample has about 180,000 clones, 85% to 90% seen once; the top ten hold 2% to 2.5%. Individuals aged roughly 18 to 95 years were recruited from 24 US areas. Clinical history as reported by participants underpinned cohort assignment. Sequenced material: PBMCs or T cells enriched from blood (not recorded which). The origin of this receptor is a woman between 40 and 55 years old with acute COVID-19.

The CDR3 sequence: CASSEARGDNSPLHF. As DNA, the CDR3 is TGTGCCAGCAGTGAAGCTCGGGGAGACAATTCACCCCTCCACTTT. This chain links TRBV2 with TRBJ1-6; no clear D gene. This CDR3 spans 15 amino acids. The germline V gene encodes CDR1 SNHLY and CDR2 FYNNEI. V was pared by 0 bases and J by 7 bases, with 10 bases between.